This TCR beta chain was sequenced during a study of blood T cell repertoires in COVID-19. Overall study context: Specimens from acute and convalescent COVID-19 originated in the United States, Italy and Spain. In each case, the material was cDNA or gDNA derived from T cells, B-cell-depleted T cells, or PBMCs.

CDR1 and CDR2 from the germline V gene are SGHRS and YFSETQ. V lost 5 bases, J lost 4 bases, and 2 bases stayed unmatched. The CDR3 sequence is 13 residues long. In the original workflow: Reference gene primer amplification gave estimated nucleated cell counts. TCRdb keeps only in-frame clones here, not all; method: immunoSEQ multiplex PCR. V and J calls and clone size are given by that table; D and trimming were obtained from the DNA. This sample has just over 650,000 clones, with more than 80% found just once. The V call is TRBV5-1, the J call TRBJ1-3; 8 bases are shared with TRBD1. The receptor's source is a woman under 30 with acute or convalescent COVID-19. Input material: peripheral blood. The DNA for the CDR3 is TGCGCCAGCAGGGGGACAGGAGGAAACACCATATATTTT. This encodes CASRGTGGNTIYF. The entire variable domain, with the rest obtained from reference TRBV5-1 and TRBJ1-3, is as follows: KAGVTQTPRYLIKTRGQQVTLSCSPISGHRSVSWYQQTPGQGLQFLFEYFSETQRNKGNFPGRFSGRQFSNSRSEMNVSTLELGDSALYLCASRGTGGNTIYFGEGSWLTVV.